This entry concerns a single TCR beta chain. What it recognizes is unknown. This specimen belongs to a study of T-cell reconstitution after alpha-beta-depleted transplantation in children. Study-wide findings and caveats: From newly produced T cells came most of the T-cell counts and diversity one year after transplant. Some patients' high day-60 TCRbeta diversity was attributed to recipient cells surviving conditioning. Reportedly, only several hundred clones from non-depleted graft cells drove alpha-beta T-cell counts at about two months.

Preparation of the TCRbeta library used unique molecular identifiers. One entry per CDR3 protein results from TCRdb running MiXCR on the PCR reads. The table includes around 500,000 distinct CDR3 sequences, 23% detected once. V shed 4 bases and J shed 8 bases, with 11 bases lying between them. The germline gives CDR1 MNHEY, CDR2 SVGAGI. The CDR3 runs 13 residues. The J gene is TRBJ2-2, the V gene TRBV6-5; D not certain. The sample in question was PBMCs, mostly from graft donor cells, obtained 360 days after TCRalphabeta/CD19-depleted stem cell transplant. This sequence was found in a boy less than two years old who had a stem cell transplant for acute myeloid leukemia, so the T cells may come from the graft donor. The CDR3 nucleotides are TGTGCCAGCAGTTTACTCCTGGGGGGGGAGCTGTTTTTT. As protein: CASSLLLGGELFF.